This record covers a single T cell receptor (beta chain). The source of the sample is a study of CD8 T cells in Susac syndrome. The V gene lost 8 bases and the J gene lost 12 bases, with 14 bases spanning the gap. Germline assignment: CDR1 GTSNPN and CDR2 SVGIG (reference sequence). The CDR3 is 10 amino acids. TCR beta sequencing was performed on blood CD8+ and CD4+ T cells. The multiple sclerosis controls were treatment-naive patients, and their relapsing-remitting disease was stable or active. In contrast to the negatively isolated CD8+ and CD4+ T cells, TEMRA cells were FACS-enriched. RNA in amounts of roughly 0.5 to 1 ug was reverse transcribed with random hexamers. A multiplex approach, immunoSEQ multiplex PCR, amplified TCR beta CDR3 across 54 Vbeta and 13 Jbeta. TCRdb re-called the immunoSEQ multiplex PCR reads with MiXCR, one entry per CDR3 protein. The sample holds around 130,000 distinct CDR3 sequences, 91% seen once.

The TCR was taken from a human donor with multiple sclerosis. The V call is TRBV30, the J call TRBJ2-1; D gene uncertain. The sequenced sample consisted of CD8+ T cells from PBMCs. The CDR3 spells CAMEIPMQFF. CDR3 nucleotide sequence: TGTGCCATGGAGATACCGATGCAGTTCTTC.